This T cell receptor (beta chain) was captured by sequencing in a study of CXCR3-negative and CXCR3-positive naive CD8 T cells. Notes on the study in general: For memory CD8+ cells diversity was much lower, but both naive subsets had comparably high diversity. A higher hydrophobicity marked the TRB CDR3s of CXCR3-positive naive cells versus CXCR3-negative naive cells. TRBV-TRBJ usage matched between naive CXCR3-negative and CXCR3-positive cells but not between memory cells.

Triplicate sorts, 300,000 to 350,000 cells apiece, were made for each CD8+ T cell subset. The CDR3 loop spans 13 amino acids. Germline V gene lookup returns CDR1 SGDLS and CDR2 YYNGEE. 5' RACE that incorporated UMI labels was used to prepare the TRB cDNA libraries. TCRdb derives one entry per CDR3 protein from the 5' RACE reads, leaving out DNA. The listing contains some 9,600 distinct CDR3 sequences. Worth noting for this clonotype: As yet, its antigen is unknown.

The chain has TRBV9 and TRBJ1-1. This sequence was found in a human donor in good health. Some clones in this sample may be carry-over from other donors' samples. Sequencing input: naive CXCR3- CD8+ T cells from blood. Documented subset: CD45RO-CCR7+CD27+CD95- naive CD8+ T cells lacking CXCR3 (TNR3-). Here the CDR3 reads CASSGLGNTEAFF.